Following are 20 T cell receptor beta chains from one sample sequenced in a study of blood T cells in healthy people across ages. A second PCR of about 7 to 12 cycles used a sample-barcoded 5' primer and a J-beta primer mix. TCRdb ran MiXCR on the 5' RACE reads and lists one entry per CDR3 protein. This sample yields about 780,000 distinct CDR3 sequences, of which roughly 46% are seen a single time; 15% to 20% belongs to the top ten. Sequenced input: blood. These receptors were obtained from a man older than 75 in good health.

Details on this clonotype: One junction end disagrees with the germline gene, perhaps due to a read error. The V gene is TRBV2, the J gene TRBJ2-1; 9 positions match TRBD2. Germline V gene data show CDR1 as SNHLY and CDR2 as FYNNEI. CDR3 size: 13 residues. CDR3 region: CASCEAGGGEQFF. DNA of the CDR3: TGTGCCAGCTGTGAAGCGGGAGGTGGTGAGCAGTTCTTC.

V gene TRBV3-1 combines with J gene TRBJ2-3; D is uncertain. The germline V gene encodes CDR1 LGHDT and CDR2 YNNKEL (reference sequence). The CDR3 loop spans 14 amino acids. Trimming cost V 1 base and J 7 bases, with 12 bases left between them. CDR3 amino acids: CASSQGVRRNTQYF. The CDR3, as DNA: TGTGCCAGCAGCCAAGGGGTTCGGCGGAATACGCAGTATTTT.

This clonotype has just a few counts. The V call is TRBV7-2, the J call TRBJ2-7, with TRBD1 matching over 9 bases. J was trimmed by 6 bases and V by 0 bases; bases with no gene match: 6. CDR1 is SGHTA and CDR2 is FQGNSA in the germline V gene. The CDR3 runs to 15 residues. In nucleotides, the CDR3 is TGTGCCAGCAGCTTAGCCATGGGACAGGGAACCGAGCAGTACTTC. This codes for CASSLAMGQGTEQYF. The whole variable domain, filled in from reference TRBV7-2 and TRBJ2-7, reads GAGVSQSPSNKVTEKGKDVELRCDPISGHTALYWYRQSLGQGLEFLIYFQGNSAPDKSGLPSDRFSAERTGGSVSTLTIQRTQQEDSAVYLCASSLAMGQGTEQYFGPGTRLTVT.

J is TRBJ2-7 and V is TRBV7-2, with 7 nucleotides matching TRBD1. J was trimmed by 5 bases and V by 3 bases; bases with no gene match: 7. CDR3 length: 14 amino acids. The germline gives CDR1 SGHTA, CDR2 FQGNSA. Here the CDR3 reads CASSLDRQINEQYF. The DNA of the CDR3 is TGTGCCAGCAGCTTGGACAGGCAGATCAACGAGCAGTACTTC.

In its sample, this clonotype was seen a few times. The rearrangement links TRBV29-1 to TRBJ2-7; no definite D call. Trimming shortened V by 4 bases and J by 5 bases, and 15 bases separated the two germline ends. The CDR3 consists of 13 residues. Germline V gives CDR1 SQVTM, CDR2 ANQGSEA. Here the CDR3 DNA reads TGCAGCGTTGCCCCGATTTCCGCTAACGAGCAGTACTTC. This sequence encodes CSVAPISANEQYF.

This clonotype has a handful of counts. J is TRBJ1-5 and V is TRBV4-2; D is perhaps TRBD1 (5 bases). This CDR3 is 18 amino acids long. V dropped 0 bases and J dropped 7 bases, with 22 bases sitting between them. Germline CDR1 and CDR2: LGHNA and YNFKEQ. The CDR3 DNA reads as TGTGCCAGCAGCCAAGATTTAATTGCGGGAGGGGTCGGGCAGCCCCAGCATTTT. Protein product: CASSQDLIAGGVGQPQHF.

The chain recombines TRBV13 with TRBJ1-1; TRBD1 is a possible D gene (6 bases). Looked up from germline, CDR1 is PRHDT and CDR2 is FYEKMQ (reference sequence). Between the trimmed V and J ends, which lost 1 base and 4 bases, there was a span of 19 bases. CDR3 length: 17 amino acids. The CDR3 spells CASSLDRLGGRGTEAFF. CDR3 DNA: TGTGCCAGCAGCTTAGACAGGTTGGGGGGGCGCGGCACTGAAGCTTTCTTT.

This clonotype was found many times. CDR3 in DNA: TGTGCCAGCAGTTTAACCGCACAGGGGGTGTCCTATAATTCACCCCTCCACTTT. It is translated as CASSLTAQGVSYNSPLHF. The V and J genes are TRBV27 and TRBJ1-6, with TRBD1 identical over 8 bases. Losses at the gene ends were 2 bases for V and 1 base for J; bases not matched to a gene: 7. The CDR3 runs to 18 residues. Germline assignment: CDR1 MNHEY and CDR2 SMNVEV (reference sequence).

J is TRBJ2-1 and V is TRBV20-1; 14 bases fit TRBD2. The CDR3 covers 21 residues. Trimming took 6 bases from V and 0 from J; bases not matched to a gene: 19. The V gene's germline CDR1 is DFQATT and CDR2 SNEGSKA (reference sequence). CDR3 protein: CSAKPGLAGEFSRSSYNEQFF. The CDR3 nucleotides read TGCAGTGCCAAACCGGGACTAGCGGGAGAATTTTCGAGGAGCTCCTACAATGAGCAGTTCTTC.

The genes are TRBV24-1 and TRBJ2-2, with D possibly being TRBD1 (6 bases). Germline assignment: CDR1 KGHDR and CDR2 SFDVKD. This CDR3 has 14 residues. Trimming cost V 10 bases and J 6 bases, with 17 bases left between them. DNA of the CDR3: TGTGCCACTTCGAACCCCAGGGGATCCGGGGAGCTGTTTTTT. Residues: CATSNPRGSGELFF.

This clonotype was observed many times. CDR3 protein: CSARRNPRAKNIQYF. CDR3 sequence (DNA): TGCAGTGCTCGCCGAAACCCCAGAGCCAAAAACATTCAGTACTTC. This sequence joins TRBV20-1 and TRBJ2-4; D is unclear. Trimming shortened V by 5 bases and J by 0 bases, and 14 bases separated the two germline ends. Germline loops: CDR1 DFQATT, CDR2 SNEGSKA (reference sequence). The CDR3 is made up of 15 amino acids.

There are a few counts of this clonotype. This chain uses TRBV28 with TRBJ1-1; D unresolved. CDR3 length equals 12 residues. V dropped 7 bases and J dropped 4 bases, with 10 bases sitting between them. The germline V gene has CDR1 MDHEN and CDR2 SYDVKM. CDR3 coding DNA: TGTGCCAGCACTTCGGGGAGCACTGAAGCTTTCTTT. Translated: CASTSGSTEAFF. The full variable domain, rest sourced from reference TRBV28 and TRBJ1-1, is DVKVTQSSRYLVKRTGEKVFLECVQDMDHENMFWYRQDPGLGLRLIYFSYDVKMKEKGDIPEGYSVSREKKERFSLILESASTNQTSMYLCASTSGSTEAFFGQGTRLTVV.

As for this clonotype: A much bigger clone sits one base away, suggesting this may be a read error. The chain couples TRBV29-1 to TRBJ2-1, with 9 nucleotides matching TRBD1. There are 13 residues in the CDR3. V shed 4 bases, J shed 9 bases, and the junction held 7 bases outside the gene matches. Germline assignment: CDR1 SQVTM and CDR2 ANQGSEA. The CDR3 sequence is CSVGTGAGTEQFF. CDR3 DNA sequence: TGCAGCGTTGGGACAGGGGCAGGAACTGAGCAGTTCTTC.

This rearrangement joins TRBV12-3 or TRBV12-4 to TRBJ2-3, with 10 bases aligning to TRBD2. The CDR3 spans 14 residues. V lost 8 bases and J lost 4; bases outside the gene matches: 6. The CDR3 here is CASGPSGSSDTQYF. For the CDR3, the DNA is TGTGCCAGCGGGCCTAGCGGGAGCTCAGATACGCAGTATTTT.

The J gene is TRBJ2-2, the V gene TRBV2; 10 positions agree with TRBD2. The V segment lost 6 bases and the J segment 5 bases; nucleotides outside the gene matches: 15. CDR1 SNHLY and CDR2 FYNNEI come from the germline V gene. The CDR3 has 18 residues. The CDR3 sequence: CASSYGLAGGIVTGELFF. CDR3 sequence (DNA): TGTGCCAGCAGCTACGGGTTAGCGGGAGGAATCGTTACCGGGGAGCTGTTTTTT.

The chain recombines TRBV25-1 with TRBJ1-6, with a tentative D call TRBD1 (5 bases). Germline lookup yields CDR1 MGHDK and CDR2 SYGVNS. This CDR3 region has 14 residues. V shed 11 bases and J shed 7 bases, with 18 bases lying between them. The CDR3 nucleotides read TGTGCCTGTACGCGGGACGCCTTAAATTCACCCCTCCACTTT. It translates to CACTRDALNSPLHF.

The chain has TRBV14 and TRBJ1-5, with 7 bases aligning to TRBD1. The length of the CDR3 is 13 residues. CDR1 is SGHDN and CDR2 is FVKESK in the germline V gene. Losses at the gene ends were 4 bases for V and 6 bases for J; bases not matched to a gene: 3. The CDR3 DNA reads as TGTGCCAGCAGCCTGACAGGGAGTCAGCCCCAGCATTTT. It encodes CASSLTGSQPQHF.

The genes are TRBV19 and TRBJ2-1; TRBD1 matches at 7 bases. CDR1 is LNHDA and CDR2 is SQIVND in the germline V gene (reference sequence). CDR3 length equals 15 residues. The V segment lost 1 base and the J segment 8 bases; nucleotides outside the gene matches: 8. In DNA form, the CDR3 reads TGTGCCAGTAGTATAGCCGGGACAGAATTTGATGAGCAGTTCTTC. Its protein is CASSIAGTEFDEQFF.

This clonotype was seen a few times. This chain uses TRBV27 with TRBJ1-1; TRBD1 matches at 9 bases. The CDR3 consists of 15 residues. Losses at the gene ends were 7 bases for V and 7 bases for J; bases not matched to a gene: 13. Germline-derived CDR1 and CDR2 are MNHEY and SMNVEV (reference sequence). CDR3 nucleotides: TGTGCCAGCAAACGCCCCCGGGACAGGGCTGGTGAAGCTTTCTTT. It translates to CASKRPRDRAGEAFF.

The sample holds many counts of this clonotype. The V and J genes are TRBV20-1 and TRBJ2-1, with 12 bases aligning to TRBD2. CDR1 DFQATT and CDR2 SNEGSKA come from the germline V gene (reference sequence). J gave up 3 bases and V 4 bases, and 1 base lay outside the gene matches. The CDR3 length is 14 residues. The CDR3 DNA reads TGCAGTGCTAAGGGACTAGCGGGCTACAATGAGCAGTTCTTC. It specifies CSAKGLAGYNEQFF.